This entry features one TCR beta chain sequence. A junction end diverges from the germline sequence, so it may reflect a read error. Indicated time point: pre-treatment sample, taken before nivolumab and TIL therapy. The data were obtained in a study of TIL therapy for anti-PD-1-resistant metastatic lung cancer. The libraries were made with immunoSEQ v3. Profiling relied on immunoSEQ multiplex PCR, and the TCRdb table lists in-frame clones only, not all of them. In the table there are some 46,000 clones, 65% to 80% of which are singletons. This CDR3 is 13 amino acids long. The germline V gene encodes CDR1 SSHAT and CDR2 FNYEAQ (reference sequence).

This rearrangement joins TRBV7-7 to TRBJ2-7; perhaps TRBD2 as D (6 bases). Sequencing used blood, obtained at baseline. The clonotype comes from a man between 65 and 85 years old with non-small cell lung cancer. The CDR3 region is CASSAGSSYEQYF. For the CDR3, the DNA is TGTGCTAGCAGCGCGGGGTCCTCCTACGAGCAGTACTTC.